This T cell receptor beta chain was captured by sequencing in a study of tumor T cells in aggressive B-cell lymphoma. J was trimmed by 5 bases and V by 6 bases; bases with no gene match: 4. CDR1 and CDR2 from the germline V gene are KGHSH and LQKENI. There are 14 residues in the CDR3. Method: immunoSEQ multiplex PCR; TCRdb's copy keeps in-frame clones and lacks some. This sample has about 930 clones; 75% to 85% occur once, and the top ten carry 7.7%. The rearrangement joins TRBV18 to TRBJ1-4; 9 bases line up with TRBD1. The sequencing input was tumor tissue. The TCR was taken from an adult with diffuse large B cell lymphoma. Written as DNA, the CDR3 is TGTGCCAGCTCGCGGGGGACAGGGAATGAAAAACTGTTTTTT. Amino acid sequence: CASSRGTGNEKLFF. The variable domain in full, with the rest retrieved from reference TRBV18 and TRBJ1-4, is NAGVMQNPRHLVRRRGQEARLRCSPMKGHSHVYWYRQLPEEGLKFMVYLQKENIIDESGMPKERFSAEFPKEGPSILRIQQVVRGDSAAYFCASSRGTGNEKLFFGSGTQLSVL.